The entry below describes one TCR beta chain. Its cognate antigen has yet to be identified. The read halts 3 residues ahead of the CDR3 end, with the missing end drawn from the germline J gene. This sample was included in a study of T cells in women clearing cervical HPV infection (dated by TCRdb to the late 2010s). Context from the whole study: Cases were 25 women with histologically confirmed HPV16-related CIN3 or worse, including a couple of invasive cancers. The roughly 25 controls were women who cleared a single incident HPV16 infection within 12 months without developing precancer or cancer. Case blood was taken at the visit when the lesion was first identified, whereas control blood was taken when infection was no longer detected. For cases, a median interval of approximately 150 days, with an interquartile range of about 80 to 200 days, was observed between lesion detection and blood sampling. Since only a few of the women had HLA typing available, the possibility that HLA type was acting as a confounder could not be ruled out. This exploratory proof-of-principle case-control study, nested within the Guanacaste HPV Natural History Study in Costa Rica, compared TCR repertoires among women with different cervical HPV16 outcomes. Cases and controls were matched on age within five years and on year of sample collection. Cases had a median age of approximately 35 years compared with roughly 37 for controls, and baseline characteristics showed no significant differences between the groups. The parent cohort enrolled 10,049 women aged 18 or older in Guanacaste, Costa Rica, during about 1992 to 1995 and followed them for more than 6 years. Five blinded duplicates per group were added as quality controls, giving around 60 samples: 50 or so participants and 10 replicates. The study at large found these results: CIN3+ cases had significantly higher TCR repertoire richness than controls across sequencing depths, but evenness did not differ between the groups. By combining richness with V gene abundances, random forest classifiers separated cases from controls with an estimated AUC of roughly 0.8. TRBV6-7 relative abundance was lower in cases than in controls (about 0.099% versus 0.16%; Bonferroni P = 0.0008). Because the number of T cells in each sample was unknown, differences in richness could reflect differing T-cell content rather than repertoire biology. Whether associations preceded infection or resulted from infection could not be shown with the cross-sectional design, and effector/memory subsets and HPV-specific T cells were not isolated.

TCR beta CDR3 regions were amplified by multiplex PCR from an average of about 1,100 ng genomic DNA per sample using the immunoSEQ assay. To correct primer bias, the assay used a complete synthetic TCR repertoire to set an amplification baseline. The amplicons were sequenced using the Illumina platform. For the original study's pipeline: Sequence errors were corrected by clustering with frequency ratios and a modified nearest-neighbor algorithm, and the sequences were then analyzed in the immunoSEQ Analyzer using IMGT gene definitions. At each rarefaction depth, TCR richness and evenness were averaged across 20 rarefaction repeats, and any sample with fewer sequences than the depth was left out. Relative abundances of V, D and J genes were compared between groups using Wilcoxon rank sum tests, with FDR correction applied. An intraclass correlation of around 96% for TCR richness and an average of roughly 80% across over 65 gene segments were obtained from the blinded duplicates. The table was pulled from immuneACCESS by TCRdb, which kept in-frame rearrangements only. Such tables lose some clones; where checked, under half of the loss comes from unresolved V genes, and the rest has no known cause. D and trimming were read from the DNA, whereas the V and J calls and clone size are those reported in that table. The sample table on file contains roughly 30,000 clones. The ten biggest clones cover about 4% of the sample.

Every participant had a single incident cervical HPV16 infection, and prevalent HPV16 infections were excluded. Cervical HPV DNA was detected by MY09/MY11 PCR, and genotyping was performed by dot-blot hybridization. Roughly 16 mL of heparinized blood were centrifuged, and the buffy coat was split into aliquots, frozen at -30 degrees C, and then kept at -80 degrees C. QIAGEN kits were used to extract genomic DNA from buffy coat specimens. CDR1 and CDR2 are read off the germline V gene as MNHNS and SASEGT. From its cysteine to its phenylalanine, the CDR3 spans 13 amino acids. The 30 bases shown cover part of the CDR3, and their frame starts at base 1. V lost 2 bases and J lost 5 bases; the stretch between them is 9 bases long.

The rearranged chain carries TRBV6-1 and TRBJ1-2; TRBD1 is perhaps the D gene, given 5 matching bases. Sequencing was performed on blood buffy coat. The TCR comes from a woman aged 18 to 75 with a cervical HPV16 infection that either progressed to CIN3+ or cleared (not recorded which). The CDR3 here reads CASSESGLYGYTF. Incomplete CDR3 DNA: TGTGCCAGCAGTGAATCAGGGTTATATGGC.